The TCR beta chain under discussion was sequenced for a study of CD8 T cell repertoires and HIV-1 epitope variants (dated by TCRdb to 2020 to 2021). Context from the whole study: T cells were stimulated in separate culture wells with each of twenty-five peptides representing autologous and known Gag and Nef epitope variants. A CMV, EBV and flu peptide pool, the Ebola AY9 epitope as negative control, and a no-peptide well were included as control conditions. The epitopes tested covered three Gag epitope families plus Nef HW9 and YT9. T cells were enriched with the EasySep Human T Cell Enrichment Kit and co-cultured with equal numbers of autologous T cell-negative cells as antigen-presenting cells. For 10 days the cultures were kept in IMDM with gentamicin, and on days 3 and 7 half of the media was changed with IL-2, IL-7 and IL-15 added. An aliquot of 1M T cells was saved as an uncultured baseline condition, separate from the roughly 83 T cell cultures. A total of 83 T cell cultures were run, with each culture condition done in triplicate except for one peptide, which was done in duplicate. What the study reported, not specific to this receptor: The assay identified only TCR beta chains and indicated proliferation in response to antigen, without indicating T cell function or cytokine profile. The Nef KF9 family was recognized by five clonotypes and the HW9 family by one, and no responses to the TAALDMSHF plasma variant were observed. Of the nine antigen-specific TCR beta clonotypes identified, roughly six appeared cross-reactive for autologous or known escape epitope variants.

Sequences SGHTA (CDR1) and FQGTGA (CDR2) are obtained from the germline V gene. The V and J ends are trimmed by 2 bases and 3 bases, leaving 16 bases between them. The CDR3 contains 16 residues, cysteine and phenylalanine counted. Just CDR3 DNA is preserved here, 48 bases in frame from base 1. Sequencing of TCR beta CDR3 regions was performed at survey depth on the immunoSEQ platform. The QIAamp DNA micro kit was used to extract genomic DNA from every cultured and uncultured CD8+ T cell population. In the authors' own workflow: Any sample with under 5,000 productive reads was excluded, and this exclusion removed about 6% of the 75 cultures stimulated with HIV peptides. Sequences were trimmed to CDR3 by a MANAFEST web app, and nonproductive sequences, CDR3s under 5 amino acids, and sequences not starting with C or ending with F/W were removed. To count as antigen-specific, a clonotype had to be expanded in at least 2 of 3 replicates compared with the no-peptide control at FDR 0.01, and only within one epitope family. A frequency at least fivefold higher than in wells stimulated with peptides from other epitope families was additionally required for specific clonotypes. Drawn from immuneACCESS, this table holds only the in-frame rearrangements with V and J called that TCRdb kept. Clones are partly lost; checked studies trace under half to an unresolved V gene and leave the rest unexplained. The V and J calls and clone size are taken from that table; D and trimming were inferred from the DNA. This sample comprises over 90,000 clones, approximately 70% of them detected only once. The ten biggest clones cover roughly 25% of the sample.

The EasySep Human CD8+ T Cell Enrichment Kit was used on day 10 to isolate CD8+ T cells from every culture. With respect to this clone: It has no known antigen specificity. No per-base quality is available; no much larger clone lies one base away.

The material sequenced was uncultured baseline CD8+ T cells from peripheral blood mononuclear cells (PBMCs). This sequence was found in a male donor with HIV. The rearrangement combines TRBV7-3 with TRBJ1-2; the D gene lacks a confident call. In nucleotide form, the sequence is TGTGCCAGCAGCTTAGTGGCGGTTATTGGGGACTATGGCTACACCTTC. This sequence encodes CASSLVAVIGDYGYTF.